The 5 T cell receptor beta chains listed next were all sequenced from one sample in a study of tumor and adjacent non-tumor tissue in lung cancer. TCRbeta libraries were built with three rounds of nested PCR, modified from ARM-PCR. TCRdb re-derived calls from the multiplex PCR reads in MiXCR, one entry per CDR3 protein. The repertoire has more than 85,000 distinct CDR3 sequences, roughly 84% of them found once; the top ten carry more than 20%. This sample's RNA came from whole unsorted tissue. Sample: lung tumor tissue. These receptors came from a man between 70 and 80 years old with non-small cell lung cancer.

Concerning this clonotype itself: The conserved final phenylalanine or tryptophan is absent from the CDR3, which likely points to a read error. The chain carries TRBV4-3 and TRBJ2-1; 8 nucleotides line up with TRBD2. Germline V gene data show CDR1 as LGHNA and CDR2 as YSLEER. The CDR3 length is 17 residues. J gave up 4 bases and V 0 bases, and 8 bases lay outside the gene matches. For the CDR3, the DNA is TGCGCCAGCAGCCAAGATGCAGCGGGAGCTGAATACAATGAGCAGTTCTAC. Its protein is CASSQDAAGAEYNEQFY.

Concerning this clonotype itself: This may come from a read error, since a much larger clone is one base off. The gene calls are TRBV11-2 and TRBJ2-3; no clear D gene. CDR1 and CDR2 (germline): SGHAT, FQNNGV. The V gene lost 0 bases and the J gene lost 4 bases, with 17 bases spanning the gap. The CDR3 sequence is 17 residues long. The CDR3 region has the DNA TGTGCCAGCAGCTTAGATCTGGGTAGCCACGGATCAGATACGCAGTATTTT. Protein: CASSLDLGSHGSDTQYF.

This clonotype was seen only a few times. V and J are TRBV29-1 and TRBJ2-2; TRBD2 agrees at 10 bases. The CDR3 has 14 residues. V gave up 8 bases and J gave up 13 bases; unmatched junction bases: 16. CDR1 is SQVTM and CDR2 is ANQGSEA in the germline V gene. The CDR3 is CSTDVAGGTGVLFF. The CDR3 DNA follows: TGCAGCACTGACGTAGCGGGGGGCACCGGTGTGCTGTTTTTT.

A remark on this clonotype: The junction and the germline gene differ at one end; a read error may be behind it. This sequence joins TRBV29-1 and TRBJ1-6, with TRBD1 identical over 9 bases. The germline V gene has CDR1 SQVTM and CDR2 ANQGSEA. The CDR3 runs 13 residues. CDR3 nucleotide sequence: TGCATCGTGACTGGGACAGGGAATTCACACCTCCACTTT. Translation: CIVTGTGNSHLHF.

Concerning this clonotype: This may come from a read error, since a much larger clone is one base off. The V and J genes are TRBV5-6 and TRBJ1-4, with a weak D call TRBD1 (5 bases). The CDR3 runs 18 residues. Trimming took off 1 base at V and 1 base at J, with 17 bases between the two ends. The germline V gene has CDR1 SGHDT and CDR2 YYEEEE. The CDR3 nucleotides are TGTGCCAGCAGCTTGATGGGGCCAGTCTTGTTAACTAATGAAAAACTGTTTTTT. Protein sequence: CASSLMGPVLLTNEKLFF.